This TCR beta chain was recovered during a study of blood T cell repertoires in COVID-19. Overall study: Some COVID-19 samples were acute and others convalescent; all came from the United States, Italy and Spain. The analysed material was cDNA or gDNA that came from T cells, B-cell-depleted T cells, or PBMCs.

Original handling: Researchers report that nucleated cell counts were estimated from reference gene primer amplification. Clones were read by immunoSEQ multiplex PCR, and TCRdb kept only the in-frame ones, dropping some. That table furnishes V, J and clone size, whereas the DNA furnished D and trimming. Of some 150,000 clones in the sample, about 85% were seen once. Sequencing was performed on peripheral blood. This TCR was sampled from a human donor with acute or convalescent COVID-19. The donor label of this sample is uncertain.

This CDR3 is CASSLAAGREQYF. The DNA for the CDR3 is TGTGCCAGCAGCTTAGCGGCAGGGCGGGAGCAGTACTTC. The chain has TRBV11-3 and TRBJ2-7; a possible D gene is TRBD1 (5 bases). Germline loops: CDR1 SGHNT, CDR2 YENEEA. CDR3 length: 13 residues. Trimming removed 1 base at V and 7 bases at J, with 11 bases between. Filled out from reference TRBV11-3 and TRBJ2-7, the complete variable domain reads EAGVVQSPRYKIIEKKQPVAFWCNPISGHNTLYWYLQNLGQGPELLIRYENEEAVDDSQLPKDRFSAERLKGVDSTLKIQPAELGDSAVYLCASSLAAGREQYFGPGTRLTVT.